The rows below give T cell receptor beta chains drawn from one sample of a study of blood T cell repertoires in COVID-19. The data were produced by immunoSEQ multiplex PCR, yet TCRdb's version contains in-frame clones alone and is incomplete. The repertoire holds about 260,000 clones, with approximately 90% as singletons. The sample taken for sequencing was PBMCs or T cells enriched from blood (not recorded which). The receptors shown here come from a man aged 40-55 years who had been exposed to COVID-19. CDR3s include the opening cysteine and the closing phenylalanine or tryptophan. The D gene is left open where the match is weak. Size values are once, few and many counts, or a class for expanded clones, and some rows have none.

J gene: TRBJ1-5; clone size: NA; D gene: TRBD1; V gene: TRBV19; CDR3 DNA: TGTGCCACTTTGGACAGGGTTTATAGCAATCAGCCCCAGCATTTT; CDR3 protein: CATLDRVYSNQPQHF
J gene: TRBJ2-7; clone size: NA; D gene: NA; V gene: TRBV10-3; CDR3 DNA: TGTGCCATCAGTGGTTCTCAACAGGGAACGAATTCCTACGAGCAGTACTTC; CDR3 protein: CAISGSQQGTNSYEQYF
J gene: TRBJ1-1; clone size: NA; D gene: TRBD1; V gene: TRBV11-2; CDR3 DNA: TGTGCCAGCAGCTCCTCACAGGGGTTAGCTGAAGCTTTCTTT; CDR3 protein: CASSSSQGLAEAFF
J gene: TRBJ1-6; clone size: NA; D gene: NA; V gene: TRBV2; CDR3 DNA: TGTGCCAGCAGTGTAGAAGTCCCCAGGAATTCACCCCTCCACTTT; CDR3 protein: CASSVEVPRNSPLHF
J gene: TRBJ1-1; clone size: NA; D gene: NA; V gene: TRBV6-5; CDR3 DNA: TGTGCCAGCAGTAGGGAGAGAGACACTGAAGCTTTCTTT; CDR3 protein: CASSRERDTEAFF
J gene: TRBJ2-7; clone size: NA; D gene: TRBD2; V gene: TRBV28; CDR3 DNA: TGTGCCAGGATCCCGCGAGGGGTTCCTAGCGGGAGGCGACGTGAGGGGTACGAGCAGTACTTC; CDR3 protein: CARIPRGVPSGRRREGYEQYF
J gene: TRBJ2-3; clone size: once; D gene: TRBD2; V gene: TRBV7-9; CDR3 DNA: TGTGCCAGCAGCAAGACTAGCGGGAGCACAGATACGCAGTATTTT; CDR3 protein: CASSKTSGSTDTQYF
J gene: TRBJ1-6; clone size: NA; D gene: NA; V gene: TRBV11-2; CDR3 DNA: TGTGCCAGCAGCCCGTTAAGGGGTTCACCCCTCCACTTT; CDR3 protein: CASSPLRGSPLHF
J gene: TRBJ1-5; clone size: NA; D gene: TRBD1; V gene: TRBV6-5; CDR3 DNA: TGTGCCAGCAGTTCGACAGGGGGCTGGGACAATCAGCCCCAGCATTTT; CDR3 protein: CASSSTGGWDNQPQHF
J gene: TRBJ1-3; clone size: NA; D gene: NA; V gene: TRBV19; CDR3 DNA: TGTGCCCCCCAACCCCCGGGCTCTGGAAACACCATATATTTT; CDR3 protein: CAPQPPGSGNTIYF
J gene: TRBJ1-1; clone size: NA; D gene: NA; V gene: TRBV14; CDR3 DNA: TGTGCCAGCAGCCGGGGGCCCGCGGGGGTCACTGAAGCTTTCTTT; CDR3 protein: CASSRGPAGVTEAFF
J gene: TRBJ2-3; clone size: NA; D gene: TRBD1; V gene: TRBV2; CDR3 DNA: TGTGCCAGCAGTGAAGGGCAGGGGGAAGATACGCAGTATTTT; CDR3 protein: CASSEGQGEDTQYF